A single sample is the source of the 14 T cell receptor beta chains below, sequenced in a study of blood T cells in healthy people across ages. Through a sample-barcoded 5' primer and a J-beta primer mix, a second PCR was run for roughly 6 to 11 cycles. TCRdb reprocessed the 5' RACE reads with MiXCR, giving one entry per CDR3 protein. In the table there are some 730,000 distinct CDR3 sequences, approximately 22% of which are singletons. Material for sequencing was blood. Source of these receptors: a man aged 65 to 85 in good health.

This sequence joins TRBV9 and TRBJ2-1; D possibly corresponds to TRBD1 (5 bases). CDR1 and CDR2 from the germline V gene are SGDLS and YYNGEE. CDR3 size: 16 residues. Between the trimmed V and J ends, which lost 0 bases and 6 bases, there was a span of 16 bases. The chain's CDR3 is CASSVGGVGSPNEQFF. CDR3 DNA sequence: TGTGCCAGCAGCGTAGGGGGCGTCGGGTCCCCCAATGAGCAGTTCTTC.

This clonotype was seen at least ten times. The genes are TRBV28 and TRBJ2-5; no reliable D call. CDR3 length equals 14 residues. Trimming cost V 2 bases and J 5 bases, with 12 bases left between them. Germline-derived CDR1 and CDR2 are MDHEN and SYDVKM. In DNA, the CDR3 is TGTGCCAGCAGTTTAGTAGGGAAGTGGGAGACCCAGTACTTC. Encoded protein: CASSLVGKWETQYF.

This clonotype has ten or more counts. The rearrangement joins TRBV20-1 to TRBJ1-5; 8 bases line up with TRBD1. V dropped 1 base and J dropped 0; count of bases not matched to a gene: 8. The CDR3 is 17 amino acids. Germline V gene data show CDR1 as DFQATT and CDR2 as SNEGSKA (reference sequence). CDR3 loop: CSARAVQGAVSNQPQHF. In nucleotides, the CDR3 is TGCAGTGCTAGAGCGGTGCAGGGGGCGGTTAGCAATCAGCCCCAGCATTTT.

The rearrangement uses TRBV12-3 or TRBV12-4 and TRBJ1-1; 7 nucleotides agree with TRBD1. This CDR3 has 11 amino acids. J lost 10 bases, V lost 11 bases, and 10 bases had no gene match. The CDR3 DNA is TGTGCCGCTTCTCAGGGGGTGGGAGCTTTCTTT. Protein product: CAASQGVGAFF.

The chain has TRBV7-2 and TRBJ1-2; possible D gene TRBD1, 6 bases. The CDR3 contains 14 residues. V was shortened by 4 bases and J by 8 bases, with 17 bases between the two germline ends. The germline gives CDR1 SGHTA, CDR2 FQGNSA. In DNA, the CDR3 is TGTGCCAGCAGCTCTTCTACAGGGCTTCAGGGCTACACCTTC. Encoded protein: CASSSSTGLQGYTF.

This clonotype was detected a few times. The CDR3 nucleotides are TGTGCCAGCAGCCATGGTGGGGGGGATTCTGAAAAACTGTTTTTT. Protein product: CASSHGGGDSEKLFF. This chain links TRBV25-1 with TRBJ1-4, with D maybe TRBD1 (5 bases). V gave up 6 bases and J gave up 7 bases, with 18 bases separating them. Germline V lookup: CDR1 MGHDK, CDR2 SYGVNS. The CDR3 is made up of 15 amino acids.

This chain connects TRBV18 to TRBJ2-1; D is unclear. Trimming removed 0 bases from V and 10 bases from J, with 16 bases in between. The CDR3 has 15 residues. CDR1 is KGHSH and CDR2 is LQKENI in the germline V gene. The CDR3 nucleotides are TGTGCCAGCTCACCACCGAGTGTACAGAGGTCAGAGCAGTTCTTC. Protein sequence: CASSPPSVQRSEQFF.

This clonotype occurred a few times. The DNA of the CDR3 is TGTGCCAGCAGCGCCGGGACAGGGGGCTTCTATGGCTACACCTTC. Amino acid sequence: CASSAGTGGFYGYTF. This chain connects TRBV7-2 to TRBJ1-2, with 12 bases identical to TRBD1. The CDR3 consists of 15 residues. Looked up from germline, CDR1 is SGHTA and CDR2 is FQGNSA. V lost 5 bases to trimming and J lost 4 bases; unmatched junction nucleotides: 5.

Only a few counts were recorded for this clonotype. The J gene is TRBJ2-5, the V gene TRBV18, with 8 nucleotides matching TRBD1. The last part of the DNA fits TRBJ2-1 better; the J call may be wrong. The germline V gene has CDR1 KGHSH and CDR2 LQKENI. This CDR3 is built from 13 residues. CDR3 in amino acids: CASSPDREVVQFF. CDR3 nucleotide sequence: TGTGCCAGCTCACCGGACAGGGAGGTTGTGCAGTTCTTC.

A word on this clonotype: One end of the junction is discordant with germline, which a read error may explain. The genes are TRBV5-4 and TRBJ2-5, with D unresolved. Germline V CDR1 and CDR2: SGHNT, YYREEE (reference sequence). The CDR3 is 10 amino acids. CDR3 nucleotides: TGTGCCAGCAGCAACCCCCCCAAGTTCTTC. Protein sequence: CASSNPPKFF.

This clonotype was seen only once. The chain joins TRBV25-1 to TRBJ2-3, with no clear D. Germline values: CDR1 MGHDK, CDR2 SYGVNS. Deletions cut 0 bases from V and 6 bases from J, with 10 bases between. CDR3 length equals 14 residues. For the CDR3, the DNA is TGTGCCAGCAGTGAATATGTAGCAGGCGATACGCAGTATTTT. Protein: CASSEYVAGDTQYF.

The V and J genes are TRBV19 and TRBJ2-7; 8 bases map to TRBD1. The V gene end was trimmed by 5 bases and the J gene end by 5 bases; junction bases not matched to a gene: 8. Per the germline V gene, CDR1 is LNHDA and CDR2 is SQIVND (reference sequence). The CDR3 is 14 amino acids. CDR3 DNA sequence: TGTGCCAGTAGTCCCCAGGGGGCAGCCCACGAGCAGTACTTC. It encodes CASSPQGAAHEQYF. Using reference TRBV19 and TRBJ2-7 for the parts outside the CDR3, the full variable domain is DGGITQSPKYLFRKEGQNVTLSCEQNLNHDAMYWYRQDPGQGLRLIYYSQIVNDFQKGDIAEGYSVSREKKESFPLTVTSAQKNPTAFYLCASSPQGAAHEQYFGPGTRLTVT.

The chain has TRBV20-1 and TRBJ1-1, with D uncertain. The CDR3 is 14 residues long. V lost 1 base and J 3 bases, leaving 12 bases between the germline ends. Germline V lookup: CDR1 DFQATT, CDR2 SNEGSKA (reference sequence). The CDR3 sequence: CSARGLADHTEAFF. The DNA of the CDR3 is TGCAGTGCTAGAGGTCTGGCAGATCACACTGAAGCTTTCTTT.

The chain links TRBV10-1 to TRBJ2-1; D may be TRBD2 (5 bases). Deletions cut 3 bases from V and 7 bases from J, with 16 bases between. CDR3 length: 15 amino acids. Germline V lookup: CDR1 WNHNN, CDR2 SYGVQD (reference sequence). CDR3 sequence reads: CASSDSRRVPNEQFF. In DNA, the CDR3 is TGCGCCAGCAGTGACTCTCGGCGGGTTCCTAATGAGCAGTTCTTC.